The 2 T cell receptor beta chains listed next were all sequenced from one sample in a study of T-cell memory formation after mild COVID-19. Each CDR3 protein gets one entry after TCRdb re-called the 5' RACE reads with MiXCR. This sample has around 200,000 distinct CDR3 sequences, with 7.5% to 10% found just once. The sequencing sample was made of PBMCs or a T cell subset sorted from them (not recorded which). Receptor source: a man aged 18 to 29 who had mild COVID-19 (a few samples of this study predate the infection). Cell type and time point are not known.

The chain joins TRBV5-1 to TRBJ2-1, with 11 bases fitting TRBD2. J was trimmed by 4 bases and V by 4 bases; bases with no gene match: 4. Germline CDR1 SGHRS, CDR2 YFSETQ. This CDR3 is built from 15 residues. The CDR3 sequence is CASSAGTSGYNEQFF. The CDR3 DNA reads as TGCGCCAGCAGCGCCGGGACTAGCGGTTACAATGAGCAGTTCTTC.

The genes are TRBV4-1 and TRBJ2-7, with D uncertain. The germline CDR1 and CDR2 sequences are MGHRA and YSYEKL. V was clipped by 2 bases and J by 2 bases, with 13 bases between them. The CDR3 is 15 residues long. The CDR3 loop is CASSQTFGQTYEQYV. The CDR3 nucleotides read TGCGCCAGCAGCCAAACTTTCGGGCAAACCTACGAGCAGTACGTC.